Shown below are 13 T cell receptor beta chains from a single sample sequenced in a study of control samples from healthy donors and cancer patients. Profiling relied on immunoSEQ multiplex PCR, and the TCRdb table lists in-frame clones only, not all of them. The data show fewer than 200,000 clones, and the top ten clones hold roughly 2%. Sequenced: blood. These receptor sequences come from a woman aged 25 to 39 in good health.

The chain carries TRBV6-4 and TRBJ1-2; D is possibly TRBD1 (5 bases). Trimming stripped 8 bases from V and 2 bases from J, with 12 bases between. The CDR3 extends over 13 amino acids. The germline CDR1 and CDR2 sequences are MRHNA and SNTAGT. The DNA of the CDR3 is TGTGCCAGCTCCGAGGGGCTGAACTATGGCTACACCTTC. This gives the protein CASSEGLNYGYTF.

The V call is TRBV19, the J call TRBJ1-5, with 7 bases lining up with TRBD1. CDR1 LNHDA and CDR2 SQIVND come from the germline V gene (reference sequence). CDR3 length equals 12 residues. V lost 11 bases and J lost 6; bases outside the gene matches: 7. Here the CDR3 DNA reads TGTGCCGCCCGGACAGGACTTCAGCCCCAGCATTTT. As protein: CAARTGLQPQHF.

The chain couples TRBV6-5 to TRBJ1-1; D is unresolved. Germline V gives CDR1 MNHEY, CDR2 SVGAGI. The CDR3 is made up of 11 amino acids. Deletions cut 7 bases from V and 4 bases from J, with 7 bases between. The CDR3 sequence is CASKYGTEAFF. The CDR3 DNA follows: TGTGCCAGCAAGTACGGCACTGAAGCTTTCTTT.

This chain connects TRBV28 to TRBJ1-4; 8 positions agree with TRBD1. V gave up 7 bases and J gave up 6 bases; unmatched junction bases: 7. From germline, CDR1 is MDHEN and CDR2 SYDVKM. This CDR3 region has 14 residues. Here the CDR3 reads CASTGWGQDEKLFF. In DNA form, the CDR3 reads TGTGCCAGCACCGGGTGGGGACAGGATGAAAAACTGTTTTTT.

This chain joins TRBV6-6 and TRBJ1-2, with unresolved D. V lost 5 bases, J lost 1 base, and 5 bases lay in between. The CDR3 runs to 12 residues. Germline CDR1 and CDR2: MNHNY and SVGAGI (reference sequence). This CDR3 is CASSPLNYGYTF. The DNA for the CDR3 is TGTGCCAGCAGTCCCCTTAACTATGGCTACACCTTC.

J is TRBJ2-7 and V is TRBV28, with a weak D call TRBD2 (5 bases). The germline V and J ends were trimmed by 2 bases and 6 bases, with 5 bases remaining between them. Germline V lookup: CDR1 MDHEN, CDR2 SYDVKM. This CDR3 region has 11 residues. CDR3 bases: TGTGCCAGCAGTTTACGGGGCGAGCAGTACTTC. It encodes CASSLRGEQYF.

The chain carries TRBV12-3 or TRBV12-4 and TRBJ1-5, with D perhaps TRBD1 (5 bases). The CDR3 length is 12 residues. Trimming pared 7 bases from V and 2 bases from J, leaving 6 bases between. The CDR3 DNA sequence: TGTGCCAGCATGACAGGCAATCAGCCCCAGCATTTT. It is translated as CASMTGNQPQHF.

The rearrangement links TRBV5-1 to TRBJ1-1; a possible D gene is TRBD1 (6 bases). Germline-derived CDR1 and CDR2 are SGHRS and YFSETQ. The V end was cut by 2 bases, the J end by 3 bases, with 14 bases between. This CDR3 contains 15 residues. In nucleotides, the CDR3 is TGCGCCAGCAGCTTTAACAGGGTCGGCTACACTGAAGCTTTCTTT. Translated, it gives CASSFNRVGYTEAFF.

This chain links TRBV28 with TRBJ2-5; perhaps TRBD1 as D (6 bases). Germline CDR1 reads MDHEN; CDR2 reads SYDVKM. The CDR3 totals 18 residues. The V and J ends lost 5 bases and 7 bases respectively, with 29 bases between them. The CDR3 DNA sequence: TGTGCCAGCAGTCCTCCTAGCTTATGGGGGCGGGTCGATGGGACCCAGTACTTC. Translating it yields CASSPPSLWGRVDGTQYF.

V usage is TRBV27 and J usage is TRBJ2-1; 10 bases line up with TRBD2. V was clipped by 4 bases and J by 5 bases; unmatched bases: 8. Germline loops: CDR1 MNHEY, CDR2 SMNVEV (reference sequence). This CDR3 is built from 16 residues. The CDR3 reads CASSSPLAGGDNEQFF. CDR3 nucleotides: TGTGCCAGCAGTTCCCCCTTAGCGGGGGGAGACAATGAGCAGTTCTTC.

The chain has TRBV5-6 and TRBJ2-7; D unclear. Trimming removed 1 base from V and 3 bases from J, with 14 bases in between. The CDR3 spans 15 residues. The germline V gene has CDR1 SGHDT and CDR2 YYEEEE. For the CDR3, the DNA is TGTGCCAGCAGCTTGTCCCAATCCCGACACTACGAGCAGTACTTC. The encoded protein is CASSLSQSRHYEQYF.

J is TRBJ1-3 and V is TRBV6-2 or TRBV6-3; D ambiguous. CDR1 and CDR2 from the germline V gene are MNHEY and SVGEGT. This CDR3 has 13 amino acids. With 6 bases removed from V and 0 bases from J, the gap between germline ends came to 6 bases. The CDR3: CASSSYSGNTIYF. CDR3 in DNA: TGTGCCAGCAGCTCCTACTCTGGAAACACCATATATTTT.

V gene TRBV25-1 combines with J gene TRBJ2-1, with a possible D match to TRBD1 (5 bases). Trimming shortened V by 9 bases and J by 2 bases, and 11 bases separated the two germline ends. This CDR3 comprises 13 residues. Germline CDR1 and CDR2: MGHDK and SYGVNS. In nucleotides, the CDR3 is TGTGCCAGTGGCTTAGGGGCCTACAATGAGCAGTTCTTC. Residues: CASGLGAYNEQFF.